This TCR beta chain was found in a study of OX40 agonist ivuxolimab in advanced cancers. Study-level findings and limits: Among T cells, CD8+ cells averaged more expanded clones than CD4+ cells. Individuals who were partial responders at 0.1-3.0 mg/kg had clonal expansion that ranked among the lowest.

Turning to this clone: Its antigen is not known.

Generated by immunoSEQ multiplex PCR, the TCRdb table keeps only in-frame clones and is missing some. The sample holds 30,000 to 35,000 clones, roughly 80% seen once. Trimming shortened V by 0 bases and J by 8 bases, and 14 bases separated the two germline ends. The germline CDR1 and CDR2 sequences are LGHNT and FRNRAP. CDR3 length: 16 residues. The sample was CD4+ or CD8+ T cells sorted from blood, taken in a trial of the OX40 agonist ivuxolimab. The sequence derives from an adult with an advanced solid tumor such as melanoma, head and neck, liver or kidney cancer. The V gene is TRBV12-5, the J gene TRBJ1-6; a weak D match, TRBD1 (5 bases). CDR3 amino acids: CASGLVRGAGDSPLHF. CDR3 in DNA: TGTGCTAGTGGTTTGGTACGAGGGGCGGGAGATTCACCCCTCCACTTT. Full variable domain (rest looked up from reference TRBV12-5 and TRBJ1-6): DARVTQTPRHKVTEMGQEVTMRCQPILGHNTVFWYRQTMMQGLELLAYFRNRAPLDDSGMPKDRFSAEMPDATLATLKIQPSEPRDSAVYFCASGLVRGAGDSPLHFGNGTRLTVT.